One T cell receptor (beta chain) is described in this entry. Its antigen is unidentified. This sample is drawn from a study of cytomegalovirus exposure and HLA in healthy donors. Study-wide points: A later analysis reportedly found fewer N-insertions in an Asian-associated ancestry cluster than the roughly 670-donor mean. Some TCR beta chains (164 of them) were listed as cytomegalovirus-associated. The only immune exposure information that was available was CMV serostatus.

V lost 6 bases to trimming and J lost 7 bases, with 16 bases between them. The CDR3 is 12 amino acids. Germline V gene lookup returns CDR1 SQVTM and CDR2 ANQGSEA. PCR amplification relied on 60 Vbeta primers (plus 13 Jbeta primers). Produced via immunoSEQ multiplex PCR; TCRdb's table is partial and in-frame only. Altogether over 65,000 clones are present, around 77% being singletons, with the ten largest covering about 3.5%. The chain employs TRBV29-1 and TRBJ2-7, with D maybe TRBD1 (6 bases). The sample taken for sequencing was PBMCs. The clonotype was recovered from a man aged 50 to 59 in good health and CMV-seronegative. CDR3 loop: CSVAPGVGEQYF. Written as DNA, the CDR3 is TGCAGCGTCGCCCCAGGGGTGGGTGAGCAGTACTTC.